The rows below give T cell receptor beta chains drawn from one sample of a study of T cell clones after liver transplantation. Data came from immunoSEQ multiplex PCR; TCRdb stores just in-frame clones and leaves some out. Among around 75,000 clones listed, around 84% were seen once. The sequencing used CD4+ T cells from blood, collected around 50 months after liver transplant. Source of these receptors: a human patient who received a liver transplant. Some T cells may be transferred from the graft donor. Each CDR3 is given with its conserved first and last residue. The D gene is left open where the match is weak. Not all rows give a size; the values are once, few, many and, for expanded clones, a class.

d_gene,v_gene,abundance,j_gene,CDR3nt,CDR3aa
.,TRBV4-2,.,TRBJ1-6,TGTGCCAGCAGCCAAGATACGGGTTTAGAGTCACCCCTCCACTTT,CASSQDTGLESPLHF
.,TRBV5-1,once,TRBJ1-5,TGCGCCAGCAGCTCCCTTGGGGGCGCGAATCAGCCCCAGCATTTT,CASSSLGGANQPQHF
.,TRBV19,few,TRBJ1-2,TGTGCCAGTAGTACCACAGAGATCAGCTACACCTTC,CASSTTEISYTF
TRBD2,TRBV15,.,TRBJ2-3,TGTGCCACCAGCCCTTCTAGCGGGGGCACAGATACGCAGTATTTT,CATSPSSGGTDTQYF
.,TRBV7-2,.,TRBJ2-2,TGTGCCAGCACCCCCCGACCTACCGGGGAGCTGTTTTTT,CASTPRPTGELFF
.,TRBV30,few,TRBJ1-5,TGTGCCTGGAGGCCAGATAGCAATCAGCCCCAGCATTTT,CAWRPDSNQPQHF
.,TRBV19,.,TRBJ2-5,TGTGCCAGTACGGCGGGGGCCTCCTCGGAGACCCAGTACTTC,CASTAGASSETQYF
.,TRBV6-1,.,TRBJ2-7,TGTGCCAGCAGTGAATTTGGTTCCCGCGAGCAGTACTTC,CASSEFGSREQYF
TRBD1,TRBV7-9,.,TRBJ1-4,TGTGCCAGCAGCCCCGGACAGGGTCGAAATGAAAAACTGTTTTTT,CASSPGQGRNEKLFF
.,TRBV18,once,TRBJ2-3,TGTGCCAGCTCACCACGGTCGGGGGGCACAGATACGCAGTATTTT,CASSPRSGGTDTQYF
.,TRBV5-1,few,TRBJ2-2,TGCGCCAGCAGCCCCCGGGGGCGGGCGGACACCGGGGAGCTGTTTTTT,CASSPRGRADTGELFF
TRBD1,TRBV7-2,.,TRBJ2-4,TGTGCCAGCAGCCGAGGGACAGGCCTAAACATTCAGTACTTC,CASSRGTGLNIQYF
.,TRBV7-2,.,TRBJ1-6,TGTGCCAGCAGCTTACTGAACCTCTATAATTCACCCCTCCACTTT,CASSLLNLYNSPLHF
.,TRBV7-8,.,TRBJ2-3,TGTGCCAGCACCCCCGGTCGGGCCATGAATGTTGGTACGCAGTATTTT,CASTPGRAMNVGTQYF
.,TRBV9,.,TRBJ1-3,TGTGCCAGCAGCGATCGAGGGGGGACTGTATATTTT,CASSDRGGTVYF
TRBD1,TRBV29-1,.,TRBJ2-7,TGCAGCGTTGTGGCTCGGGTAGGACAGGGGCCCTACGAGCAGTACTTC,CSVVARVGQGPYEQYF
TRBD2,TRBV28,.,TRBJ2-5,TGTGCCAGCGTAGCGGGAGCGTTACAAGAGACCCAGTACTTC,CASVAGALQETQYF
TRBD1,TRBV11-2,.,TRBJ2-7,TGTGCCAGCAGCGCGTTACAGGGGTCCGCCTACGAGCAGTACTTC,CASSALQGSAYEQYF
TRBD2,TRBV5-4,once,TRBJ2-3,TGTGCCAGCAGCTTGGAAATCTACGGCGGGGGAAACACAGATACGCAGTATTTT,CASSLEIYGGGNTDTQYF
.,TRBV18,.,TRBJ1-4,TGTGCCAGCTCAAGAGACGGGGGTAATGAAAAACTGTTTTTT,CASSRDGGNEKLFF
.,TRBV5-1,.,TRBJ2-6,TGCGCCAGCAGCTCACAGGTCACTGGGGCCAACGTCCTGACTTTC,CASSSQVTGANVLTF
TRBD1,TRBV7-6,.,TRBJ2-2,TGTGCCAGCAGCTCGACAGGGCCCACCACCGGGGAGCTGTTTTTT,CASSSTGPTTGELFF
.,TRBV6-5,.,TRBJ2-1,TGTGCCCCGGGGCGACTAGGGTTTATCTATGAGCAGTTCTTC,CAPGRLGFIYEQFF
TRBD2,TRBV19,once,TRBJ2-5,TGTGCCAGTAGCCCTGGGATAGGACTAGCGGGAGAGACCCAGTACTTC,CASSPGIGLAGETQYF
.,TRBV6-1,.,TRBJ2-7,TGTGCCCAATCTGGGCCACAGGGCTTAACCTACGAGCAGTACTTC,CAQSGPQGLTYEQYF
.,TRBV30,.,TRBJ2-3,TGTGCCTGGAGCGCCTCCCGGGGAAGCACAGATACGCAGTATTTT,CAWSASRGSTDTQYF
.,TRBV19,.,TRBJ1-2,TGTGCCAGTAGTATTAATGAGGGCAACTATGGCTACACCTTC,CASSINEGNYGYTF
TRBD2,TRBV18,.,TRBJ2-2,TGTGCCAGCTCTCCGCGACTAGCGGGCACGAACGGGGAGCTGTTTTTT,CASSPRLAGTNGELFF
.,TRBV5-1,once,TRBJ1-6,TGCGCCAGCAGGGGGGGGGACGGACATAATTCACCCCTCCACTTT,CASRGGDGHNSPLHF
.,TRBV2,.,TRBJ1-5,TGTGCCAGCAGTGCACAGGGCAATAATCAGCCCCAGCATTTT,CASSAQGNNQPQHF
TRBD1,TRBV29-1,.,TRBJ1-1,TGCAGCGTTGCCCGGGACAGAGGCACTGAAGCTTTCTTT,CSVARDRGTEAFF
.,TRBV30,once,TRBJ1-1,TGTGCCCAAGCCAGAATGAACACTGAAGCTTTCTTT,CAQARMNTEAFF
.,TRBV27,.,TRBJ2-6,TGTGCCAGCAGCGTAAAAACCGGGAGAGGCAGCTCTGGGGCCAACGTCCTGACTTTC,CASSVKTGRGSSGANVLTF
TRBD2,TRBV11-3,.,TRBJ2-3,TGTGCCAGCAGCTTGGGACTCGGGGGGGGTGATACGCAGTATTTT,CASSLGLGGGDTQYF
.,TRBV9,.,TRBJ2-4,TGTGCCAGCAGTGCGTCGGGGCGGCTAGCTGAAAACATTCAGTACTTC,CASSASGRLAENIQYF
.,TRBV4-2,.,TRBJ2-1,TGTGCCAGCAGCCAAGATAGGGGTGGGGATGAGCAGTTCTTC,CASSQDRGGDEQFF
TRBD1,TRBV5-1,few,TRBJ2-7,TGCGCCAGCAGCTTGGGACAGGGGGTCGAGCAGTACTTC,CASSLGQGVEQYF
.,TRBV5-1,once,TRBJ2-7,TGCGCCAGCAGCTCAGACAATCCCAATCTCTACGAGCAGTACTTC,CASSSDNPNLYEQYF
TRBD2,TRBV7-2,.,TRBJ2-1,TGTGCCAGCAGCTTCCTCGGGGGAGGGGTCAATGAGCAGTTCTTC,CASSFLGGGVNEQFF
.,TRBV7-2,.,TRBJ2-2,TGTGCCAGCAGCCCTGGGTGGGGGACCGGGGAGCTGTTTTTT,CASSPGWGTGELFF
TRBD2,TRBV5-1,.,TRBJ2-2,TGCGCCAGCAGCTTGGGACTAGCGGGGGTGAACACCGGGGAGCTGTTTTTT,CASSLGLAGVNTGELFF
TRBD1,TRBV4-1,.,TRBJ1-6,TGCGCCAGCAGCCAAGTTCCGGGACAGGGGTATTCACCCCTCCACTTT,CASSQVPGQGYSPLHF
.,TRBV29-1,.,TRBJ1-2,TGCAGCGTTGGGGAACCGACCTATGGCTACACCTTC,CSVGEPTYGYTF
.,TRBV6-1,.,TRBJ2-3,TGTGCCAGCAGTGTTGGTTTTGGGGACCCAGATACGCAGTATTTT,CASSVGFGDPDTQYF
.,TRBV19,.,TRBJ2-4,TGTGCCAGTAGTATCTCATGGGACGTAGCCAAAAACATTCAGTACTTC,CASSISWDVAKNIQYF
.,TRBV9,.,TRBJ2-3,TGTGCCAGCAGCGTTCGGGGGGACAGGAGTCCCACAGATACGCAGTATTTT,CASSVRGDRSPTDTQYF
.,TRBV6-5,.,TRBJ2-3,TGTGCCAGCCTTGGGGCCGGAGATACGCAGTATTTT,CASLGAGDTQYF
.,TRBV5-5,.,TRBJ1-5,TGTGCCAGCAGCGCCGCAGGGAGTCAGCCCCAGCATTTT,CASSAAGSQPQHF
.,TRBV4-1,medium-sized,TRBJ1-6,TGCGCCAGCAGCCAAGACAATTCACCCCTCCACTTT,CASSQDNSPLHF
.,TRBV5-6,few,TRBJ2-7,TGTGCCAGCAGCCCAGGGGCCAGGGAGCAGTACTTC,CASSPGAREQYF
TRBD1,TRBV5-1,once,TRBJ2-5,TGCGCCAGCAGACAGACAGGGGAAGAGACCCAGTACTTC,CASRQTGEETQYF
.,TRBV5-1,once,TRBJ2-2,TGCGCCAGCAGCACGGGCCCAGGGGAGACCGGGGAGCTGTTTTTT,CASSTGPGETGELFF